This TCR beta chain was sequenced during a study of T cell repertoires in cytomegalovirus infection. Study-level background: In public TCR beta signatures, there were indications of both CMV infection and matching HLA type. Study-level results: Within the response measured ex vivo, HLA-C-restricted CMV-specific TCR beta clonotypes were dominant. Summed public TCR beta family frequency identified CMV carriers bearing the relevant HLA.

The germline V gene has CDR1 LNHDA and CDR2 SQIVND (reference sequence). The CDR3 covers 12 residues. The trim removed 7 bases at V and 9 bases at J, leaving 5 bases unmatched. TCRdb recomputed calls from the reads with MiXCR, one row per CDR3 protein. The repertoire holds around 570,000 distinct CDR3 sequences, approximately 40% seen once, with around 50% in the top ten. In the case of this clonotype: What it binds is unknown.

The chain has TRBV19 and TRBJ1-5; 8 positions agree with TRBD1. This TCR derives from a human donor in good health (CMV status not recorded). Some clones in this sample may be carry-over from other donors' samples. The starting material was cultured PBMCs, obtained from culture after CMV antigen stimulation. The CDR3 reads CASNDRGWPQHF. The CDR3 DNA reads TGTGCCAGTAACGACAGGGGCTGGCCCCAGCATTTT.